These T cell receptor beta chains were read from a single sample in a study of OX40 agonist ivuxolimab in advanced cancers. Libraries were prepared by immunoSEQ multiplex PCR; TCRdb keeps only in-frame clonotypes and omits some of them. The data contain almost 35,000 clones, 80% to 85% of them singletons. This material consisted of CD4+ or CD8+ T cells sorted from blood, taken in a trial of the OX40 agonist ivuxolimab. The receptors derive from an adult with an advanced solid tumor such as melanoma, head and neck, liver or kidney cancer. CDR3s include the opening cysteine and the closing phenylalanine or tryptophan. Each record gives: V gene, J gene, clone size, D gene, CDR3 DNA, CDR3 protein. D genes are given only for firm matches. Clone sizes are given selectively: once, few, many, or a class where the clone is expanded.

TRBV19,TRBJ1-2,NA,NA,TGTGCCAGTACCAGGGGCCATGGCTACACCTTC,CASTRGHGYTF
TRBV5-4,TRBJ2-5,NA,NA,TGTGCCAGCAGCCCAGGGGGTGTGGCGGGGAGCGGAGAGACCCAGTACTTC,CASSPGGVAGSGETQYF
TRBV4-3,TRBJ1-6,NA,TRBD1,TGCGCCAGCAGCCAAACCCCGGGACAGGGAAATTCACCCCTCCACTTT,CASSQTPGQGNSPLHF
TRBV9,TRBJ1-3,NA,NA,TGTGCCAGCAGCGGTTACAGGGCGGGAAACACCATATATTTT,CASSGYRAGNTIYF
TRBV2,TRBJ1-4,NA,NA,TGTGCCAGCAGTGAAGGGAGGGGTGGTCTGTTTTTT,CASSEGRGGLFF
TRBV19,TRBJ2-1,NA,NA,TGTGCCAGTAGTACTTATACTAGCAAAGGGAACAATGAGCAGTTCTTC,CASSTYTSKGNNEQFF
TRBV5-1,TRBJ2-2,few,TRBD2,TGCGCCAGCAGCTTTGACCGGGGGGGTCCCGGGGAGCTGTTTTTT,CASSFDRGGPGELFF
TRBV12-1,TRBJ2-1,NA,NA,TGTGCCAGCAGCCACAGGACAGGGAAGAATGAGCAGTTCTTC,CASSHRTGKNEQFF
TRBV28,TRBJ1-2,NA,NA,TGTGCCAGCAGACCCTCCGGCAGGGTCGCTGGCTACACCTTC,CASRPSGRVAGYTF
TRBV4-2,TRBJ2-1,NA,TRBD2,TGTGCCAGCAGCCCCGCGTCGGGACTAGCGGAATACAATGAGCAGTTCTTC,CASSPASGLAEYNEQFF
TRBV9,TRBJ2-2,NA,NA,TGTGCCAGCAGCGTAGACGGGCCGAACACCGGGGAGCTGTTTTTT,CASSVDGPNTGELFF
TRBV25-1,TRBJ2-1,NA,TRBD1,TGTGCCAGCAGTGACAGGGGGACCTACAATGAGCAGTTCTTC,CASSDRGTYNEQFF
TRBV11-2,TRBJ1-6,NA,NA,TGTGCCAGCAGCTTTTCACAAGCTAATTCACCCCTCCACTTT,CASSFSQANSPLHF
TRBV7-9,TRBJ1-2,NA,TRBD1,TGTGCCAGCAGCTCATCGACAGGGTATGGCTACACCTTC,CASSSSTGYGYTF
TRBV30,TRBJ2-1,NA,NA,TGTGCCTGGAGGGTTGGGGGCCTTAACAATGAGCAGTTCTTC,CAWRVGGLNNEQFF
TRBV2,TRBJ2-1,NA,TRBD2,TGTGCCAGCATTTACTCCGGGTCGCGGGGGAATGAGCAGTTCTTC,CASIYSGSRGNEQFF
TRBV28,TRBJ2-7,once,NA,TGTGCCAGCAGTTTTTTTACAGGACAGCGGGACGAGCAGTACTTC,CASSFFTGQRDEQYF